The present T cell receptor (beta chain) was sequenced within a study of blood T cell repertoires in COVID-19. TCRdb's copy holds only in-frame clones and misses some; the assay was immunoSEQ multiplex PCR. The sample includes roughly 70,000 clones, about 86% seen only once; the top ten take 25% to 30%. CDR1 and CDR2 from the germline V gene are KGHDR and SFDVKD. J was trimmed by 8 bases and V by 3 bases; bases with no gene match: 4. The CDR3 contains 16 residues. Sequences were obtained from peripheral blood. The rearrangement links TRBV24-1 to TRBJ2-1; 15 bases map to TRBD2. The TCR comes from a human donor in a cohort sampled during active COVID-19. For the CDR3, the DNA is TGTGCCACCAGTGATGGACTAGCGGGGGGGCGCGATGAGCAGTTCTTC. This translates into CATSDGLAGGRDEQFF.